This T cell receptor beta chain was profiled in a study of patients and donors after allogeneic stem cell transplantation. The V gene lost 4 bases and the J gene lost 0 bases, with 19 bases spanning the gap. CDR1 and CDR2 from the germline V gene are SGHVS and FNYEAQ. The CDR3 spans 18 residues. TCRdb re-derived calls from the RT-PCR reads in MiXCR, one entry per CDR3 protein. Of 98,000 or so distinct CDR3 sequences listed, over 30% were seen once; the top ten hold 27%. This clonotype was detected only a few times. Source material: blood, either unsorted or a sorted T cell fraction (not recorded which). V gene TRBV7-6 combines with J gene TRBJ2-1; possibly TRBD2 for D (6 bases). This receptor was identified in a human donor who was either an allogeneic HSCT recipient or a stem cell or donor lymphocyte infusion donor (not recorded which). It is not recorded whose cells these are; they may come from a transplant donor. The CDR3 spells CASSSPSLAPSSYNEQFF. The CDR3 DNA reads TGTGCCAGCAGCTCCCCCTCTCTAGCGCCAAGCTCCTACAATGAGCAGTTCTTC.